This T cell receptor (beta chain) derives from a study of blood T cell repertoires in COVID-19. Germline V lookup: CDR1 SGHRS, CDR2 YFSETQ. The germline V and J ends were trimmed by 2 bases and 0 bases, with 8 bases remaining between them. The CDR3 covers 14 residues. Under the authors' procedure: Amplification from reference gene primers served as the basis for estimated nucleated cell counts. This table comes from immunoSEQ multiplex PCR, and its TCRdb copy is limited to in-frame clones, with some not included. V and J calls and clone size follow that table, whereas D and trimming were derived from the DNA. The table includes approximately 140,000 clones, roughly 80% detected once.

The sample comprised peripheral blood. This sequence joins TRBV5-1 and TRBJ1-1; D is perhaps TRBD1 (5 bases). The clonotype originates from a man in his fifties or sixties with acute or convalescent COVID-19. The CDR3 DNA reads TGCGCCAGCAGCTTTGCAGGGCTGAACACTGAAGCTTTCTTT. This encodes CASSFAGLNTEAFF.